One and the same sample provided the 5 T cell receptor beta chains below, sequenced in a study of T-cell reconstitution after alpha-beta-depleted transplantation in children. Using unique molecular identifiers, the investigators prepared the TCRbeta library. From the PCR reads, TCRdb called clonotypes with MiXCR, one entry per CDR3 protein. The sample yields approximately 300,000 distinct CDR3 sequences, around 9.1% seen once. The sequences come from PBMCs, collected before TCRalphabeta/CD19-depleted stem cell transplant. The source of these receptors is a boy under two years old with acute myeloid leukemia, due to receive a stem cell transplant.

This chain links TRBV6-1 with TRBJ1-2, with 11 bases identical to TRBD1. The CDR3 is 16 residues long. The germline gives CDR1 MNHNS, CDR2 SASEGT. The J segment lost 1 base and the V segment lost 5 bases, leaving 6 bases of the junction unmatched. In DNA, the CDR3 is TGTGCCAGCAGTCCACGGACAGGGGGCTTTAACTATGGCTACACCTTC. It translates to CASSPRTGGFNYGYTF.

This clonotype was seen repeatedly, ten times or more. The chain is built from TRBV20-1 and TRBJ2-3; D is unresolved. The V end lost 4 bases, the J end lost 3 bases, and 14 bases lay between the germline ends. CDR1 is DFQATT and CDR2 is SNEGSKA in the germline V gene (reference sequence). The CDR3 totals 14 residues. CDR3 bases: TGCAGTGCTACTGGACCCTTGGGGACAGATACGCAGTATTTT. Its protein is CSATGPLGTDTQYF.

The sample holds many counts of this clonotype. The chain couples TRBV12-5 to TRBJ1-5, with no clear D. The CDR3 sequence is 12 residues long. Germline V gives CDR1 LGHNT, CDR2 FRNRAP. Trimming cost V 5 bases and J 4 bases, with 6 bases left between them. The CDR3 reads CASGNRNQPQHF. The CDR3 region has the DNA TGTGCTAGTGGTAACCGAAATCAGCCCCAGCATTTT.

About this clonotype: This may be a read error: a much more frequent sequence differs by one nucleotide. Likely a read error: the CDR3 ends without its conserved phenylalanine or tryptophan. V is TRBV9 and J is TRBJ2-7, with 11 bases that match TRBD1. Germline-derived CDR1 and CDR2 are SGDLS and YYNGEE. Trimming cost V 3 bases and J 1 base; bases outside gene matches: 3. The CDR3 runs 15 residues. CDR3 nucleotide sequence: TGTGCCAGCAGCGCCGGGACAGGGGGTTCCTACGAGCAGTACATC. This translates into CASSAGTGGSYEQYI.

Many counts were recorded for this clonotype. The V call is TRBV27, the J call TRBJ1-1, with D unclear. Trimming pared 6 bases from V and 6 bases from J, leaving 14 bases between. The V gene's germline CDR1 is MNHEY and CDR2 SMNVEV (reference sequence). The CDR3 runs to 13 residues. CDR3 in DNA: TGTGCCAGCAGAATCACCGGGTCACCTGAAGCTTTCTTT. This gives the protein CASRITGSPEAFF.